Following are 8 T cell receptor beta chains from one sample sequenced in a study of T cell changes during pregnancy in multiple sclerosis. Some clones are missing from TCRdb's copy, which holds only in-frame ones; the method was immunoSEQ multiplex PCR. The table has fewer than 150,000 clones, 95% to 98% seen once. The sequenced sample was peripheral blood, obtained after pregnancy. Receptor source: a female donor with multiple sclerosis, enrolled in a pregnancy study.

The genes are TRBV6-1 and TRBJ2-2; D possibly corresponds to TRBD2 (6 bases). With 7 bases removed from V and 3 bases from J, the gap between germline ends came to 12 bases. Per germline, CDR1 MNHNS and CDR2 SASEGT. The CDR3 totals 14 residues. The CDR3, as DNA: TGTGCCAGCACTCGGGAGTACCACACCGGGGAGCTGTTTTTT. Translating gives CASTREYHTGELFF.

This chain joins TRBV4-2 and TRBJ2-5, with D possibly TRBD2 on 5 matching bases. CDR1 and CDR2 (germline): LGHNA, YNFKEQ. The V and J ends lost 0 bases and 5 bases respectively, with 13 bases between them. The CDR3 contains 15 residues. CDR3 region: CASSQDGGAGETQYF. The CDR3, as DNA: TGTGCCAGCAGCCAAGACGGAGGCGCTGGGGAGACCCAGTACTTC.

The gene calls are TRBV19 and TRBJ2-3; 8 bases are shared with TRBD2. Germline CDR1 reads LNHDA; CDR2 reads SQIVND (reference sequence). This CDR3 spans 14 amino acids. V shed 6 bases and J 5 bases; nucleotides not matched to a gene: 7. CDR3 region: CASSRGGKRDTQYF. As DNA, the CDR3 is TGTGCCAGTAGCCGGGGGGGGAAGAGAGATACGCAGTATTTT.

This clone was picked up one time. The chain joins TRBV6-5 to TRBJ2-5; TRBD1 matches 10 bases. The CDR3 extends over 15 amino acids. Trimming took 6 bases from V and 5 from J; bases not matched to a gene: 9. CDR1 is MNHEY and CDR2 is SVGAGI in the germline V gene. The CDR3 reads CASSAGTGVVETQYF. The CDR3 DNA follows: TGTGCCAGCAGCGCCGGGACAGGGGTTGTGGAGACCCAGTACTTC.

CDR3 sequence reads: CASSFGPYEQYF. The DNA for the CDR3 is TGTGCCAGCAGCTTTGGCCCCTACGAGCAGTACTTC. The V gene is TRBV5-8, the J gene TRBJ2-7; no reliable D call. The CDR3 length is 12 residues. The germline V and J ends were trimmed by 2 bases and 2 bases, with 5 bases remaining between them. Germline V gives CDR1 SGHTS, CDR2 YDEGEE.

The rearrangement links TRBV29-1 to TRBJ1-5; 8 positions agree with TRBD1. Trimming removed 7 bases from V and 11 bases from J; junction bases left unmatched: 13. The CDR3 runs to 13 residues. CDR1 SQVTM and CDR2 ANQGSEA come from the germline V gene. The CDR3 DNA sequence: TGCAGCGCTAAGGCAGGGGGCGGACAGTCCCAGCATTTT. Translation: CSAKAGGGQSQHF. The whole variable domain, filled in from reference TRBV29-1 and TRBJ1-5, reads SAVISQKPSRDICQRGTSLTIQCQVDSQVTMMFWYRQQPGQSLTLIATANQGSEATYESGFVIDKFPISRPNLTFSTLTVSNMSPEDSSIYLCSAKAGGGQSQHFGDGTRLSIL.

The chain uses TRBV5-6 and TRBJ2-3; D might be TRBD1 (7 bases). V was trimmed by 6 bases and J by 5 bases, leaving 16 bases between them. Germline CDR1 reads SGHDT; CDR2 reads YYEEEE. This CDR3 comprises 14 residues. This CDR3 is CASTTGDRGDTQYF. For the CDR3, the DNA is TGTGCCAGCACCACGGGGGACAGAGGAGATACGCAGTATTTT.

The chain uses TRBV29-1 and TRBJ1-4; TRBD1 might be the D (5 bases). The germline gives CDR1 SQVTM, CDR2 ANQGSEA. The CDR3 extends over 12 amino acids. Trimming removed 4 bases at V and 3 bases at J, with 6 bases between. In DNA form, the CDR3 reads TGCAGCGTTGGACAGTCTAATGAAAAACTGTTTTTT. Amino acids: CSVGQSNEKLFF.